Detailed here is one TCR beta chain. Its specificity is not known. This record comes from a study of shared clonotypes between healthy human individuals. Overall study: Aged between 18 and 49, the donors were two women and a few men.

The CDR3 is 14 amino acids. Germline-derived CDR1 and CDR2 are SGHRS and YFSETQ. Trimming pared 3 bases from V and 2 bases from J, leaving 12 bases between. In the sorted-subset replicate PCRs, around 0.2 ug DNA, tens of thousands of T cell genomes, was used. Using immunoSEQ multiplex PCR, the repertoire was profiled, and TCRdb retains in-frame clones only, with some absent. The top ten hold about 0.52% of the sample, which has approximately 1,000,000 clones, around three quarters seen once. General study findings and limits: Inspection by rarefaction showed sorted-subset sequencing to be incomplete despite large depth.

This rearrangement joins TRBV5-1 to TRBJ2-7; possibly TRBD2 for D (6 bases). The TCR comes from a man between 18 and 35 years old in good health. Some clones in this sample may be carry-over from other donors' samples. Sequencing was carried out using memory CD4+ T cells from PBMCs. The subset is: CD45RA-negative fraction. Written as DNA, the CDR3 is TGCGCCAGCAGCTCGGGACTGGCGACCTACGAGCAGTACTTC. It encodes CASSSGLATYEQYF.